The 21 T cell receptor beta chains reported below all come from one sample, sequenced in a study of T cells in Graves' hyperthyroidism and ophthalmopathy. TCR beta CDR3 sequences were amplified from RNA transcripts. The HTBI primer set served for first-round RT-PCR of the TCR CDR3. TCRdb used MiXCR to reprocess the multiplex PCR reads, holding one entry per CDR3 protein. In the table there are under 450,000 distinct CDR3 sequences, around 14% of which are singletons. Sequenced input: blood. Receptors were obtained from a woman between 18 and 30 years old with Graves' hyperthyroidism.

The gene calls are TRBV28 and TRBJ2-2; 9 nucleotides match TRBD1. Germline V CDR1 and CDR2: MDHEN, SYDVKM. V lost 7 bases to trimming and J lost 0 bases; unmatched junction nucleotides: 18. The CDR3 extends over 20 amino acids. The CDR3 region has the DNA TGTGCCAGCACTTGGTGGGGGGGACAGGGAGAAAGGCCGAACACCGGGGAGCTGTTTTTT. Its protein product is CASTWWGGQGERPNTGELFF.

In this sample, this clonotype turned up a few times. This chain links TRBV18 with TRBJ1-4, with 8 positions matching TRBD1. The CDR3 has 15 residues. The germline gives CDR1 KGHSH, CDR2 LQKENI. J was trimmed by 7 bases and V by 1 base; bases with no gene match: 5. Written as DNA, the CDR3 is TGTGCCAGCTCACCACGGACAGGGTTGGGTGAAAAACTGTTTTTT. Its translation is CASSPRTGLGEKLFF.

V usage is TRBV28 and J usage is TRBJ1-6; no reliable D call. Per the germline V gene, CDR1 is MDHEN and CDR2 is SYDVKM. The length of the CDR3 is 13 residues. V lost 10 bases to trimming and J lost 10 bases, with 17 bases between them. CDR3 sequence: CATTREMGSPLHF. The CDR3 DNA reads TGTGCCACAACCCGGGAGATGGGGTCACCCCTCCACTTT.

This clonotype appeared a few times. J is TRBJ2-7 and V is TRBV11-2; D is possibly TRBD1 (7 bases). The CDR3 has 14 residues. V lost 4 bases and J lost 5, with 15 bases in between. CDR1 is SGHAT, CDR2 FQNNGV, per germline. This CDR3 reads CASSSQGGEDEQYF. The DNA for the CDR3 is TGTGCCAGCAGCTCCCAGGGGGGAGAAGACGAGCAGTACTTC.

This chain joins TRBV7-9 and TRBJ1-2; D is possibly TRBD1 (5 bases). Germline V gives CDR1 SEHNR, CDR2 FQNEAQ (reference sequence). CDR3 length: 15 amino acids. V lost 5 bases to trimming and J lost 4 bases, with 17 bases between them. The CDR3 spells CASSPSGILGYGYTF. In DNA, the CDR3 is TGTGCCAGCAGCCCATCAGGGATTCTTGGCTATGGCTACACCTTC.

This clonotype was detected only a few times. The chain uses TRBV19 and TRBJ1-5; D is unclear. The V and J ends lost 6 bases and 0 bases respectively, with 3 bases between them. This CDR3 has 12 residues. The germline CDR1 and CDR2 sequences are LNHDA and SQIVND (reference sequence). In DNA form, the CDR3 reads TGTGCCAGTAGGAGTAGCAATCAGCCCCAGCATTTT. Its translation is CASRSSNQPQHF.

A remark on this clonotype: A much more abundant neighbour one base away suggests this may be a read error. The rearrangement links TRBV12-3 or TRBV12-4 to TRBJ2-5; D is undetermined. V was shortened by 3 bases and J by 6 bases, with 5 bases between the two germline ends. The CDR3 has 11 amino acids. CDR3: CASSFGQTQYF. The CDR3 region has the DNA TGTGCCAGCAGTTTCGGGCAGACCCAGTACTTC.

This clonotype appeared a few times. V usage is TRBV7-3 and J usage is TRBJ2-5; the D is unclear. The CDR3 has 14 residues. The V end lost 5 bases, the J end lost 5 bases, and 15 bases lay between the germline ends. Germline V gene data show CDR1 as SGHTA and CDR2 as FQGTGA. CDR3: CASSPRASRETQYF. DNA of the CDR3: TGTGCCAGCAGCCCCCGGGCGAGTCGGGAGACCCAGTACTTC.

This clonotype has only a few counts. The chain combines TRBV5-1 with TRBJ2-3; no clear D gene. V was pared by 0 bases and J by 1 base, with 12 bases between. Germline lookup yields CDR1 SGHRS and CDR2 YFSETQ. The CDR3 is 16 amino acids. The CDR3 sequence is CASSLGPTSGTDTQYF. The CDR3 bases are TGCGCCAGCAGCTTGGGACCCACGTCAGGCACAGATACGCAGTATTTT.

The chain carries TRBV6-5 and TRBJ2-7; D is tentatively TRBD1 or TRBD2 (5 bases each). This CDR3 is 15 amino acids long. Germline-derived CDR1 and CDR2 are MNHEY and SVGAGI. The V end lost 0 bases, the J end lost 4 bases, and 13 bases lay between the germline ends. The CDR3 loop is CASSYSGDLVYEQYF. The DNA of the CDR3 is TGTGCCAGCAGTTACTCCGGGGACCTGGTTTACGAGCAGTACTTC.

The chain joins TRBV11-1 to TRBJ1-3; D perhaps matches TRBD1 (6 bases). Trimming cost V 4 bases and J 3 bases, with 13 bases left between them. There are 15 residues in the CDR3. Germline loops: CDR1 SGHAT, CDR2 FQDESV (reference sequence). The CDR3 spells CASSSSLRGGNTIYF. CDR3 DNA sequence: TGTGCCAGCAGCTCGTCACTCAGGGGTGGAAACACCATATATTTT.

This clonotype was counted many times. A read error may produce the germline difference seen at one junction end. V is TRBV20-1 and J is TRBJ2-7; tentative D call: TRBD2 (5 bases). CDR1 is DFQATT and CDR2 is SNEGSKA in the germline V gene (reference sequence). The CDR3 length is 15 residues. Here the CDR3 reads CSARDLGMDSHEQYF. The CDR3 DNA reads TGCAGTGCTAGAGATCTCGGTATGGACTCCCACGAGCAGTACTTC.

This clonotype was detected many times. The chain links TRBV5-1 to TRBJ1-5, with D unresolved. In germline, CDR1 is SGHRS, CDR2 YFSETQ. Trimming stripped 0 bases from V and 9 bases from J, with 13 bases between. The CDR3 has 14 amino acids. The CDR3 is CASSLDGRTLPQHF. In DNA, the CDR3 is TGCGCCAGCAGCTTGGACGGCAGGACGTTGCCCCAGCATTTT.

This clonotype has just a few counts. The V gene is TRBV20-1, the J gene TRBJ2-3; D perhaps matches TRBD2 (6 bases). The CDR3 consists of 15 residues. Germline loops: CDR1 DFQATT, CDR2 SNEGSKA (reference sequence). The germline V and J ends were trimmed by 4 bases and 1 base, with 15 bases remaining between them. CDR3 DNA: TGCAGTGCTAAAAATCTAGCGAAGGGCACAGATACGCAGTATTTT. Translating gives CSAKNLAKGTDTQYF.

This clonotype was recorded at least ten times. The chain carries TRBV9 and TRBJ2-5; 8 nucleotides agree with TRBD2. Germline V gives CDR1 SGDLS, CDR2 YYNGEE. The CDR3 sequence is 16 residues long. With 3 bases clipped from V and 5 bases from J, the junction kept 12 bases outside the gene matches. The CDR3 DNA reads as TGTGCCAGCAGCGGGGATACCGGGGGGGCCAGGGAGACCCAGTACTTC. Translation: CASSGDTGGARETQYF. Drawing the rest from reference TRBV9 and TRBJ2-5, the complete variable domain is DSGVTQTPKHLITATGQRVTLRCSPRSGDLSVYWYQQSLDQGLQFLIQYYNGEERAKGNILERFSAQQFPDLHSELNLSSLELGDSALYFCASSGDTGGARETQYFGPGTRLLVL.

This clonotype was counted ten times or more. Here the CDR3 reads CASSLTGTRTDTQYF. The CDR3 region has the DNA TGTGCCAGCAGCCTTACCGGGACCCGCACAGATACGCAGTATTTT. This sequence joins TRBV3-1 and TRBJ2-3; either TRBD1 or TRBD2 may fit D (5 bases each). Trimming removed 4 bases at V and 1 base at J, with 12 bases between. The CDR3 is 15 residues long. Germline CDR1 reads LGHDT; CDR2 reads YNNKEL (reference sequence).

This clonotype was detected many times. This chain joins TRBV28 and TRBJ1-1, with D possibly matching TRBD1 (5 bases). The germline gives CDR1 MDHEN, CDR2 SYDVKM. This CDR3 is 16 amino acids long. V was shortened by 6 bases and J by 4 bases, with 21 bases between the two germline ends. Here the CDR3 reads CASSPIGPRQGTEAFF. The CDR3 DNA reads as TGTGCCAGCAGCCCCATCGGACCACGGCAGGGCACTGAAGCTTTCTTT. Complete variable domain (other parts from reference TRBV28 and TRBJ1-1): DVKVTQSSRYLVKRTGEKVFLECVQDMDHENMFWYRQDPGLGLRLIYFSYDVKMKEKGDIPEGYSVSREKKERFSLILESASTNQTSMYLCASSPIGPRQGTEAFFGQGTRLTVV.

This clonotype was seen ten or more times. The chain couples TRBV7-8 to TRBJ2-1; no clear D gene. The V end lost 2 bases, the J end lost 6 bases, and 11 bases lay between the germline ends. The CDR3 runs to 14 residues. Germline V gene sequence: CDR1 SGHVS, CDR2 FQNEAQ. DNA for the CDR3: TGTGCCAGCAGCTTAAAGATGTTAGGCAATGAGCAGTTCTTC. Amino acids: CASSLKMLGNEQFF.

A few counts support this clonotype. This chain joins TRBV12-3 or TRBV12-4 and TRBJ1-4; maybe TRBD1 (5 bases). The CDR3 loop spans 14 amino acids. The V gene lost 5 bases and the J gene lost 7 bases, with 14 bases spanning the gap. The CDR3 DNA reads TGTGCCAGCAGTCCCTCGGGCAGGGCTGAAAAACTGTTTTTT. Its translation is CASSPSGRAEKLFF.

The table lists this clonotype with many counts. The rearrangement joins TRBV7-2 to TRBJ2-7, with D maybe TRBD1 (6 bases). V lost 1 base, J lost 7 bases, and 17 bases lay in between. The CDR3 is 15 residues long. CDR1 is SGHTA, CDR2 FQGNSA, per germline. This chain's CDR3 is CASSLVQGTAREQYF. The DNA of the CDR3 is TGTGCCAGCAGCTTAGTTCAGGGGACCGCGAGGGAGCAGTACTTC.

This clonotype was counted only a few times. The chain employs TRBV6-2 or TRBV6-3 and TRBJ2-4; no firm D call. The V end lost 7 bases, the J end lost 0 bases, and 13 bases lay between the germline ends. Germline V gene lookup returns CDR1 MNHEY and CDR2 SVGEGT. The CDR3 extends over 15 amino acids. The CDR3, as DNA: TGTGCCAGCACCCCTCGGGTACTAGCCAAAAACATTCAGTACTTC. Residues: CASTPRVLAKNIQYF.